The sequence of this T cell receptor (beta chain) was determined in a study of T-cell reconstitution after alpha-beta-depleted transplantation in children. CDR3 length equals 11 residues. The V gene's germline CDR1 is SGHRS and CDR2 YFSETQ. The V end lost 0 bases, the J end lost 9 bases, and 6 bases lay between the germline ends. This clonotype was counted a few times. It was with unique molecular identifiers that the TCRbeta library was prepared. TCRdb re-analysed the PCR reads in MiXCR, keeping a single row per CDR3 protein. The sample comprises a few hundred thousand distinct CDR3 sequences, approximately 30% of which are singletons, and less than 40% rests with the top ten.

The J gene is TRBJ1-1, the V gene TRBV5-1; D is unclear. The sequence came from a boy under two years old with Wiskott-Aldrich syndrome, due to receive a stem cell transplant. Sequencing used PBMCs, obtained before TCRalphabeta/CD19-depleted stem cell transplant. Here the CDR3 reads CASSLGPQAFF. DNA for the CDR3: TGCGCCAGCAGCTTGGGGCCGCAAGCTTTCTTT.